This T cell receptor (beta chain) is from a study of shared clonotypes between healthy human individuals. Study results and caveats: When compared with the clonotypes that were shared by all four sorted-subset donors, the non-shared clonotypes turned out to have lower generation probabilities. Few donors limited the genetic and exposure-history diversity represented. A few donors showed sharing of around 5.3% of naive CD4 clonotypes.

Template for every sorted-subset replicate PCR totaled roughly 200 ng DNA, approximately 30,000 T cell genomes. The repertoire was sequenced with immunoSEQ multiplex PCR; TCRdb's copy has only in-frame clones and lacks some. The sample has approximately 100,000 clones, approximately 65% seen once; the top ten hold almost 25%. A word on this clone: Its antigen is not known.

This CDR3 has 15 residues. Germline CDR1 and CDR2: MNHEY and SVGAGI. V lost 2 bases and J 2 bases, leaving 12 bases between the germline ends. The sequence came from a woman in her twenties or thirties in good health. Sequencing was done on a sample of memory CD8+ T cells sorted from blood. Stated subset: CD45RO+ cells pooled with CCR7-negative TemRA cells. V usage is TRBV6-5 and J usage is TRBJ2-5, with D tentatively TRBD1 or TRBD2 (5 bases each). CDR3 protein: CASSYIGTTQETQYF. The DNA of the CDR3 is TGTGCCAGCAGTTACATCGGGACCACTCAAGAGACCCAGTACTTC.